This T cell receptor (beta chain) was obtained from a study of blood T cell repertoires in COVID-19. TCRdb keeps only in-frame clones here, not all; method: immunoSEQ multiplex PCR. The table lists 100,000 to 150,000 clones, 88% of them singletons. Sequencing was done on a sample of peripheral blood. This clonotype originated in a man aged 70-80 years with active COVID-19.

CDR3 sequence reads: CASSSDFRSYEQYF. Here the CDR3 DNA reads TGTGCCAGCAGCTCGGACTTCCGCTCCTACGAGCAGTACTTC. The V gene is TRBV7-2, the J gene TRBJ2-7, with a possible D match to TRBD2 (5 bases). Germline assignment: CDR1 SGHTA and CDR2 FQGNSA. Trimming removed 4 bases from V and 0 bases from J, with 10 bases in between. The length of the CDR3 is 14 residues. The full variable domain, its missing parts supplied by reference TRBV7-2 and TRBJ2-7, is GAGVSQSPSNKVTEKGKDVELRCDPISGHTALYWYRQSLGQGLEFLIYFQGNSAPDKSGLPSDRFSAERTGGSVSTLTIQRTQQEDSAVYLCASSSDFRSYEQYFGPGTRLTVT.